The entry below gives a single TCR beta chain sequence along with its context. It was genomic DNA that served as the template for profiling TCR beta VDJ and CDR3. TCRdb reprocessed the reads via MiXCR and lists one record per CDR3 protein. The top ten clones hold over 35% of a sample with approximately 250,000 distinct CDR3 sequences, roughly 82% of them seen once. By flow cytometry, patients selected for sequencing had shown an expansion of CD8+CD57+ cells. Severe acquired aplastic anemia affected all patients. The sample originates from a study of CD8+CD57+ T cells in acquired aplastic anemia. At the level of the study: DNA from sorted CD4+ and CD8+ cells averaged around 3 ug.

Sequencing was done on a sample of sorted CD4+, CD8+, or CD8+CD57+ T cells (not recorded which) from PBMCs. The clonotype was recovered from a human donor with aplastic anemia.

The CDR3 sequence: CASSLAGGALTQDYTF. In nucleotides, the CDR3 is TGTGCCAGCAGCTTGGCGGGAGGCGCCCTCACGCAGGATTACACCTTC. J is TRBJ1-2 and V is TRBV7-8; no clear D. The length of the CDR3 is 16 residues. V was cut by 3 bases and J by 11 bases, with 25 bases left in between. Germline V gene data show CDR1 as SGHVS and CDR2 as FQNEAQ.